The 23 T cell receptor beta chains given below trace back to one sample, sequenced in a study of tumor and adjacent non-tumor tissue in lung cancer. A modified ARM-PCR protocol with three rounds of nested PCR amplified TCRbeta. TCRdb used MiXCR to reprocess the multiplex PCR reads, holding one entry per CDR3 protein. Of about 110,000 distinct CDR3 sequences in the sample, around 57% were seen once. No cell sorting was done before RNA was extracted from the tissue. More than 3 cm separated this lung sample from the edge of the tumor. The sequenced sample was distant non-tumor lung tissue. The receptors come from a man aged 55-75 years with non-small cell lung cancer.

This clonotype was counted only a few times. One end of the junction varies from germline; a read error may be responsible. The V call is TRBV11-3, the J call TRBJ2-5, with 9 bases matching TRBD2. This CDR3 spans 13 amino acids. CDR1 and CDR2 from the germline V gene are SGHNT and YENEEA. The CDR3 spells CASKWTSEEAQYF. In nucleotides, the CDR3 is TGTGCCAGCAAGTGGACTAGCGAAGAGGCCCAGTACTTC.

This clonotype was detected ten times or more. The genes are TRBV6-5 and TRBJ1-6; D gene uncertain. The CDR3 sequence is 16 residues long. Germline CDR1 and CDR2: MNHEY and SVGAGI. Trimming cost V 5 bases and J 8 bases, with 19 bases left between them. CDR3 nucleotide sequence: TGTGCCAGCAGTCAGCAGCCTCTGGGGTTTGATTCACCCCTCCACTTT. It translates to CASSQQPLGFDSPLHF.

This clonotype was detected ten times or more. The V call is TRBV5-6, the J call TRBJ2-5; the D is unclear. CDR3 length equals 13 residues. V lost 1 base, J lost 3 bases, and 7 bases lay in between. Germline lookup yields CDR1 SGHDT and CDR2 YYEEEE. For the CDR3, the DNA is TGTGCCAGCAGCTTGTTAGGAGAAGAGACCCAGTACTTC. Protein product: CASSLLGEETQYF.

Regarding this clonotype: At one end, the junction sequence differs from germline, possibly due to a read error. The chain recombines TRBV29-1 with TRBJ1-2, with 8 bases matching TRBD1. The germline CDR1 and CDR2 sequences are SQVTM and ANQGSEA. This CDR3 contains 13 residues. The DNA of the CDR3 is TGTAGAGTTGAGTCGGGACAGGCCTATGGCTACACCTTC. The encoded protein is CRVESGQAYGYTF. Complete variable domain (other parts from reference TRBV29-1 and TRBJ1-2): SAVISQKPSRDICQRGTSLTIQCQVDSQVTMMFWYRQQPGQSLTLIATANQGSEATYESGFVIDKFPISRPNLTFSTLTVSNMSPEDSSIYLCRVESGQAYGYTFGSGTRLTVV.

This clonotype occurred many times. The J gene is TRBJ2-5, the V gene TRBV12-3 or TRBV12-4; 9 bases fit TRBD2. Unmatched junction bases numbered 7, after V lost 6 bases and J lost 5 bases. This CDR3 has 14 residues. The CDR3 region is CASSARGGWETQYF. The CDR3 bases are TGTGCCAGCAGCGCGCGGGGGGGCTGGGAGACCCAGTACTTC.

This clonotype has a count of ten or more. This chain connects TRBV5-1 to TRBJ1-2, with D tentatively TRBD1 (6 bases). The CDR3 length is 16 residues. CDR1 is SGHRS and CDR2 is YFSETQ in the germline V gene. Trimming removed 0 bases at V and 7 bases at J, with 19 bases between. CDR3 sequence: CASSLEATGTLRGYTF. The CDR3, as DNA: TGCGCCAGCAGCTTGGAGGCAACAGGGACACTACGTGGCTACACCTTC.

This clonotype was counted ten times or more. V and J are TRBV6-2 or TRBV6-3 and TRBJ2-2; weak D call: TRBD1 (5 bases). The germline V and J ends were trimmed by 2 bases and 0 bases, with 7 bases remaining between them. CDR3 length equals 15 residues. CDR1 MNHEY and CDR2 SVGEGT come from the germline V gene. This CDR3 is CASSYQGANTGELFF. CDR3 sequence (DNA): TGTGCCAGCAGTTACCAAGGGGCGAACACCGGGGAGCTGTTTTTT.

About this clonotype itself: Germline and junction disagree at one end, which may indicate a read error. This chain uses TRBV6-5 with TRBJ2-2; 7 nucleotides agree with TRBD2. There are 17 residues in the CDR3. CDR1 and CDR2 from the germline V gene are MNHEY and SVGAGI. The CDR3 DNA is TGTGCCAGCAGTTATTCGAGCCCGCGGGACTACACCGGGGAGCTGTTATTT. Its translation is CASSYSSPRDYTGELLF.

Only a few counts were recorded for this clonotype. With a much larger clone just one base away, this may be a read error. In DNA form, the CDR3 reads TGCGCCAGCAGCCAACACACCCCAGGAGGGGCAGGGGATGAAAAACTGTTTTTT. It codes for CASSQHTPGGAGDEKLFF. The chain carries TRBV4-1 and TRBJ1-4; D is possibly TRBD1 (6 bases). Germline loops: CDR1 MGHRA, CDR2 YSYEKL. Trimming took 2 bases from V and 6 from J, leaving 22 bases between them. The CDR3 covers 18 residues.

In the case of this clonotype: This likely comes from a read error, as the CDR3 has no conserved phenylalanine or tryptophan at its end. The chain links TRBV5-5 to TRBJ2-2; D uncertain. The CDR3 totals 13 residues. Trimming removed 3 bases from V and 8 bases from J, with 11 bases in between. The germline gives CDR1 SGHKS, CDR2 YYEKEE (reference sequence). The CDR3 region has the DNA TGTGCCAGCAGCTCGGCCGACTTAGGGGAGCTGTTTTTG. This codes for CASSSADLGELFL.

The V and J genes are TRBV11-3 and TRBJ2-3; D may be TRBD1 or TRBD2 (5 bases each). Trimming cost V 6 bases and J 12 bases, with 28 bases left between them. The V gene's germline CDR1 is SGHNT and CDR2 YENEEA. The CDR3 consists of 16 residues. CDR3 nucleotide sequence: TGTGCCAGCAGACCGAGGGGTGGATCTAGTACAGATATACAGTATTTT. Translation gives CASRPRGGSSTDIQYF. Based on the CDR3 plus reference TRBV11-3 and TRBJ2-3, the full variable domain is EAGVVQSPRYKIIEKKQPVAFWCNPISGHNTLYWYLQNLGQGPELLIRYENEEAVDDSQLPKDRFSAERLKGVDSTLKIQPAELGDSAVYLCASRPRGGSSTDIQYFGPGTRLTVL.

On this clonotype itself: One end of the junction is discordant with germline, which a read error may explain. The gene calls are TRBV4-3 and TRBJ2-1; 10 bases are shared with TRBD2. Germline V CDR1 and CDR2: LGHNA, YSLEER. The CDR3 loop spans 16 amino acids. The CDR3 spells CATSQDGTSAYNEQSF. The CDR3 DNA is TGCGCCACTAGCCAAGATGGGACTAGCGCCTACAATGAGCAGTCCTTC.

The chain joins TRBV6-2 or TRBV6-3 to TRBJ2-1; D not resolved. The CDR3 spans 16 residues. The germline V gene encodes CDR1 MNHEY and CDR2 SVGEGT. CDR3 DNA sequence: TGTGCAGGCAGTTACTCGGGTCACGGACGGGCGGATGAGCAGTTCTTC. Protein product: CAGSYSGHGRADEQFF.

Remarks on this clonotype: This clone may be a read error of a much larger clone one base away. The rearrangement uses TRBV4-1 and TRBJ1-1; a weak D match, TRBD1 (6 bases). Trimming cost V 2 bases and J 7 bases, with 17 bases left between them. CDR1 and CDR2 (germline): MGHRA, YSYEKL. The CDR3 runs to 15 residues. CDR3 loop: CASSQISGRDIEAFF. Written as DNA, the CDR3 is TGCGCCAGCAGCCAAATTTCAGGGCGGGACATTGAAGCTTTCTTT.

This clonotype was seen at least ten times. The chain has TRBV4-3 and TRBJ2-3; D is unresolved. This CDR3 is built from 13 residues. Trimming shortened V by 2 bases and J by 6 bases, and 9 bases separated the two germline ends. Germline loops: CDR1 LGHNA, CDR2 YSLEER. The CDR3 nucleotides are TGCGCCAGCAGCCAACAATCGAGGGATACGCAGTATTTT. It encodes CASSQQSRDTQYF.

This clonotype was counted at least ten times. The rearrangement uses TRBV10-3 and TRBJ1-5, with 8 bases aligning to TRBD1. The trim removed 2 bases at V and 7 bases at J, leaving 7 bases unmatched. The germline V gene has CDR1 ENHRY and CDR2 SYGVKD. This CDR3 comprises 15 residues. CDR3 in DNA: TGTGCCATCAGTGAGATGGGGACAGGATCCCAGCCCCAGCATTTT. Residues: CAISEMGTGSQPQHF.

Comments on this clonotype: One end of the junction is discordant with germline, which a read error may explain. The rearrangement joins TRBV11-1 to TRBJ1-3; no firm D call. This CDR3 has 18 amino acids. CDR1 and CDR2 (germline): SGHAT, FQDESV (reference sequence). The CDR3: CACSLSSRLLHSGNTIYF. The CDR3 region has the DNA TGTGCCTGCAGCTTATCCAGCAGACTCCTTCACTCTGGAAACACCATATATTTT.

The chain is built from TRBV4-1 and TRBJ2-1; D tentatively fits TRBD1 or TRBD2 (6 bases each). Germline CDR1 MGHRA, CDR2 YSYEKL. The CDR3 has 18 residues. V dropped 0 bases and J dropped 5 bases, with 20 bases sitting between them. For the CDR3, the DNA is TGCGCCAGCAGCCAAGATGCGCCCTCCGGGGGCAATCACAATGAGCAGTTCTTC. The encoded protein is CASSQDAPSGGNHNEQFF.

Details on this clonotype: Germline and junction disagree at one end, which may indicate a read error. The rearrangement joins TRBV11-1 to TRBJ2-3; D is uncertain. The CDR3 sequence is 15 residues long. From germline, CDR1 is SGHAT and CDR2 FQDESV (reference sequence). CDR3 region: CANSFVNSFTDTQYF. The CDR3, as DNA: TGTGCCAACAGCTTCGTAAACTCCTTCACAGATACGCAGTATTTT.

The J gene is TRBJ2-1, the V gene TRBV19, with 8 bases lining up with TRBD2. Germline assignment: CDR1 LNHDA and CDR2 SQIVND (reference sequence). With V trimmed by 6 bases and J by 3 bases, 10 bases remained unmatched. The CDR3 contains 16 residues. The CDR3 spells CASRDNLTSGYNEQFF. CDR3 sequence (DNA): TGTGCCAGTAGAGATAACCTAACTAGCGGCTACAATGAGCAGTTCTTC. The full variable domain, rest sourced from reference TRBV19 and TRBJ2-1, is DGGITQSPKYLFRKEGQNVTLSCEQNLNHDAMYWYRQDPGQGLRLIYYSQIVNDFQKGDIAEGYSVSREKKESFPLTVTSAQKNPTAFYLCASRDNLTSGYNEQFFGPGTRLTVL.

As concerns this clonotype: This sequence may be a read error, since a much larger clone differs from it by one base. The rearrangement uses TRBV28 and TRBJ1-4; 10 positions match TRBD1. The CDR3 spans 14 residues. Germline lookup yields CDR1 MDHEN and CDR2 SYDVKM. The CDR3 DNA sequence: TGTGCCAACAGTCTCGACAGGGGGCGTGAAAAACTGTTTTTT. Amino acids: CANSLDRGREKLFF.

Note on this clonotype: It may be a read error: a sequence one base away is much more abundant. The chain has TRBV20-1 and TRBJ2-7; D uncertain. Germline loops: CDR1 DFQATT, CDR2 SNEGSKA (reference sequence). Trimming removed 3 bases at V and 0 bases at J, with 21 bases between. This CDR3 has 17 amino acids. The CDR3 DNA follows: TGCAGTGCTAGTTCATACGGCGGAACGCTGAGCTCCTACGAGCAGTACTTC. Its protein is CSASSYGGTLSSYEQYF.

The V gene is TRBV20-1, the J gene TRBJ2-2, with D tentatively TRBD2 (6 bases). Germline CDR1 is DFQATT and CDR2 is SNEGSKA (reference sequence). V was trimmed by 3 bases and J by 1 base, leaving 15 bases between them. This CDR3 contains 16 residues. DNA of the CDR3: TGCAGTGCTAGTGATCCGAGTAGCGGGAACACCGGGGAGCTGTTTTTT. It specifies CSASDPSSGNTGELFF.